The rows below give T cell receptor beta chains drawn from one sample of a study of control samples from healthy donors and cancer patients. The repertoire was sequenced with immunoSEQ multiplex PCR; TCRdb's copy has only in-frame clones and lacks some. The sample holds about 180,000 clones, approximately 92% seen once. The sample taken for sequencing was blood. These TCRs come from a woman between 35 and 50 years old in good health. Each CDR3 is given with its conserved first and last residue. The order of the fields is J gene, clone size, V gene, D gene, CDR3 protein, CDR3 DNA. A D gene is named only where the DNA matches it firmly. Part of the rows lack a size; the others show once, few, many or a class for expanded clones.

TRBJ1-1,few,TRBV4-1,.,CASRGTLKNTEAFF,TGCGCCAGCAGGGGGACCCTAAAAAACACTGAAGCTTTCTTT
TRBJ2-3,.,TRBV21-1,.,CASSSQTEIKADTQYF,TGTGCCAGCAGCTCCCAAACCGAGATCAAAGCAGATACGCAGTATTTT
TRBJ2-1,.,TRBV7-6,TRBD2,CASSFTSGGADEQFF,TGTGCCAGCAGCTTTACTAGCGGGGGGGCCGATGAGCAGTTCTTC
TRBJ2-1,.,TRBV5-1,TRBD2,CASSPGLAGGQQFF,TGCGCCAGCAGCCCGGGACTAGCGGGGGGACAGCAGTTCTTC
TRBJ2-5,.,TRBV18,TRBD2,CASSPWTSGRQETQYF,TGTGCCAGCTCACCCTGGACTAGCGGGCGGCAAGAGACCCAGTACTTC
TRBJ2-3,.,TRBV7-8,TRBD1,CASSFGTGGGYTQYF,TGTGCCAGCAGCTTTGGGACAGGGGGAGGGTATACGCAGTATTTT
TRBJ2-1,.,TRBV5-1,TRBD1,CASSLGGQASYNEQFF,TGCGCCAGCAGCTTGGGTGGACAGGCCTCCTACAATGAGCAGTTCTTC
TRBJ2-3,.,TRBV6-6,.,CASSYMGTSTDTQYF,TGTGCCAGCAGTTATATGGGGACTAGCACAGATACGCAGTATTTT
TRBJ2-5,.,TRBV5-1,TRBD1,CASSQFPGTGVGETQYF,TGCGCCAGCAGCCAATTCCCAGGGACAGGGGTTGGAGAGACCCAGTACTTC
TRBJ1-2,.,TRBV19,TRBD1,CASSPGTGASYTF,TGTGCCAGTAGTCCCGGGACAGGGGCTTCGTACACCTTC
TRBJ2-3,.,TRBV2,.,CASSRGSDTQYF,TGTGCCAGCTCCCGGGGGTCGGATACGCAGTATTTT
TRBJ2-3,.,TRBV6-5,TRBD2,CASSRLAGTDTQYF,TGTGCCAGCTCGCGTCTAGCGGGGACAGATACGCAGTATTTT
TRBJ1-1,.,TRBV19,.,CASSHLRVRAFF,TGTGCCAGTAGTCATTTGAGGGTACGAGCTTTCTTT
TRBJ2-7,once,TRBV21-1,.,CASSKVAREQYF,TGTGCCAGCAGCAAAGTAGCTCGCGAGCAGTACTTC
TRBJ1-1,.,TRBV12-3/TRBV12-4,.,CASSLAENTEAFF,TGTGCCAGCAGTTTAGCGGAGAACACTGAAGCTTTCTTT
TRBJ2-3,.,TRBV9,TRBD1,CASSVDRGKDTQYF,TGTGCCAGCAGCGTGGACAGGGGAAAAGATACGCAGTATTTT
TRBJ2-7,.,TRBV2,TRBD1,CASSAMTGPNEQYF,TGTGCCAGCAGTGCCATGACAGGGCCCAACGAGCAGTACTTC
TRBJ1-2,.,TRBV13,TRBD1,CASSLEGGQLRYGYTF,TGTGCCAGCAGCTTAGAGGGGGGACAGCTCCGCTATGGCTACACCTTC
TRBJ1-5,.,TRBV19,TRBD1,CASHTRDRNQPQHF,TGTGCCAGTCATACCCGGGACAGAAATCAGCCCCAGCATTTT
TRBJ1-1,once,TRBV21-1,.,CASRTGENTEAFF,TGTGCCAGCAGGACAGGGGAGAACACTGAAGCTTTCTTT
TRBJ1-3,.,TRBV5-6,.,CASNQRGPSGNTIYF,TGTGCCAGCAACCAACGGGGGCCAAGTGGAAACACCATATATTTT
TRBJ2-3,.,TRBV6-5,.,CASSLSLAWPDTQYF,TGTGCCAGCAGTCTGAGCCTGGCTTGGCCAGATACGCAGTATTTT
TRBJ1-1,.,TRBV7-9,.,CASSHRQNMNTEAFF,TGTGCCAGCAGCCATAGACAGAACATGAACACTGAAGCTTTCTTT
TRBJ1-1,.,TRBV7-6,.,CASSLQGFLTEAFF,TGTGCCAGCAGCTTACAGGGTTTCCTCACTGAAGCTTTCTTT
TRBJ2-4,.,TRBV29-1,TRBD1,CSGYRGNIQYF,TGCAGCGGGTACAGGGGAAACATTCAGTACTTC
TRBJ1-4,.,TRBV14,.,CASSHIRLWGEKLFF,TGTGCCAGCAGCCATATCCGCCTCTGGGGTGAAAAACTGTTTTTT
TRBJ2-5,.,TRBV4-1,TRBD2,CASSQSSIPLSRRGNRETQYF,TGCGCCAGCAGCCAGAGTTCGATACCCCTAAGTCGGCGGGGGAATAGAGAGACCCAGTACTTC
TRBJ1-1,.,TRBV6-1,.,CASSELTTEAFF,TGTGCCAGCAGTGAACTTACCACTGAAGCTTTCTTT
TRBJ1-4,.,TRBV6-1,.,CASSEVWGGEKLFF,TGTGCCAGCAGTGAAGTTTGGGGGGGTGAAAAACTGTTTTTT
TRBJ2-2,.,TRBV6-2/TRBV6-3,TRBD2,CASSLAGANTGELFF,TGTGCCAGCAGTTTAGCGGGGGCGAACACCGGGGAGCTGTTTTTT
TRBJ2-5,few,TRBV3-1/TRBV3-2,TRBD1,CASSPSGTASGETQYF,TGTGCCAGCAGCCCATCCGGGACAGCTTCGGGAGAGACCCAGTACTTC
TRBJ1-5,.,TRBV19,.,CASSIPLQHNQPQHF,TGTGCCAGTAGTATCCCCTTGCAGCACAATCAGCCCCAGCATTTT
TRBJ2-3,few,TRBV24-1,.,CATSDGQGNLDTQYF,TGTGCCACCAGTGATGGGCAGGGGAATTTGGATACGCAGTATTTT
TRBJ2-6,.,TRBV18,.,CASSPRGTDSGANVLTF,TGTGCCAGCTCACCACGGGGGACCGACTCTGGGGCCAACGTCCTGACTTTC
TRBJ2-3,.,TRBV5-4,.,CASRRDISTDTQYF,TGTGCCAGCAGAAGGGACATCTCCACAGATACGCAGTATTTT
TRBJ1-1,many,TRBV6-5,.,CASKENTEAFF,TGTGCCAGCAAGGAAAACACTGAAGCTTTCTTT
TRBJ2-3,.,TRBV13,TRBD2,CASSPNAGGPISDTQYF,TGTGCCAGCAGCCCAAATGCGGGGGGGCCAATTTCTGATACGCAGTATTTT
TRBJ2-1,.,TRBV2,.,CASSEETLPYNEQFF,TGTGCCAGCAGTGAAGAAACCCTACCCTACAATGAGCAGTTCTTC
TRBJ1-2,once,TRBV6-5,TRBD1,CASTLLQGARGYTF,TGTGCCAGCACCCTTCTTCAGGGGGCGCGGGGCTACACCTTC
TRBJ2-1,.,TRBV5-6,TRBD2,CASRLAGAPYNEQFF,TGTGCCAGCAGGCTAGCGGGGGCCCCGTACAATGAGCAGTTCTTC
TRBJ1-1,.,TRBV10-1,TRBD1,CASSLTGSNTEAFF,TGCGCCAGCAGCCTGACAGGGTCGAACACTGAAGCTTTCTTT
TRBJ2-7,.,TRBV6-5,TRBD2,CASSLSGGVSYEQYF,TGTGCCAGCAGCCTAAGCGGGGGGGTCTCCTACGAGCAGTACTTC
TRBJ2-7,.,TRBV5-8,.,CASSLLLGGIGEQYF,TGTGCCAGCAGCTTGTTACTGGGGGGTATAGGCGAGCAGTACTTC
TRBJ1-3,few,TRBV4-2,TRBD1,CASSQAATGASGNTIYF,TGTGCCAGCAGCCAAGCGGCGACAGGGGCTTCTGGAAACACCATATATTTT
TRBJ1-2,.,TRBV4-1,.,CASSQVLTVANYGYTF,TGCGCCAGCAGCCAAGTTTTAACAGTTGCTAACTATGGCTACACCTTC